A single sample is the source of the 13 T cell receptor beta chains below, sequenced in a study of neurological immune-mediated disorders. Time point in this sample: technical triplicate 2. TCRdb reanalysed the 5' RACE reads using MiXCR and keeps one entry per CDR3 protein. The table records tens of thousands of distinct CDR3 sequences, about 25% of them present only once. The sample consisted of PBMCs. The receptors here all came from a man aged 55 to 70 with HTLV-1-associated myelopathy (HAM/TSP).

This clonotype was picked up many times. The chain uses TRBV12-3 or TRBV12-4 and TRBJ1-2; D remains ambiguous. The CDR3 spans 13 residues. Trimming shortened V by 6 bases and J by 0 bases, and 8 bases separated the two germline ends. CDR3 coding DNA: TGTGCCAGCAGCCCAGCTCCTAACTATGGCTACACCTTC. Residues: CASSPAPNYGYTF.

In its sample, this clonotype was seen many times. The chain joins TRBV20-1 to TRBJ2-7, with 7 nucleotides matching TRBD1. Trimming removed 3 bases from V and 2 bases from J; junction bases left unmatched: 4. CDR1 is DFQATT and CDR2 is SNEGSKA in the germline V gene (reference sequence). The CDR3 runs to 13 residues. The CDR3 DNA is TGCAGTGCTAGTGAGGGACAGACCTACGAGCAGTACTTC. Residues: CSASEGQTYEQYF.

The sample holds many counts of this clonotype. The chain joins TRBV28 to TRBJ2-7; D gene ambiguous. This CDR3 spans 12 amino acids. The V and J ends lost 3 bases and 2 bases respectively, with 5 bases between them. Germline CDR1 reads MDHEN; CDR2 reads SYDVKM. The CDR3 DNA follows: TGTGCCAGCAGTTTCCCTACCTACGAGCAGTACTTC. Translating gives CASSFPTYEQYF.

This clonotype was observed many times. CDR3 DNA: TGTGCCAGCAGTCACGGACTAGCGGGAGGATTCACAGATACGCAGTATTTT. Protein product: CASSHGLAGGFTDTQYF. The chain has TRBV9 and TRBJ2-3; 14 bases are shared with TRBD2. The CDR3 contains 17 residues. Trimming took 5 bases from V and 2 from J; bases not matched to a gene: 7. CDR1 is SGDLS and CDR2 is YYNGEE in the germline V gene.

This clonotype was picked up many times. The chain links TRBV20-1 to TRBJ2-5; no definite D call. V shed 6 bases and J shed 5 bases, with 19 bases lying between them. CDR1 is DFQATT, CDR2 SNEGSKA, per germline (reference sequence). The CDR3 is 14 residues long. CDR3 amino acids: CSALPLEPQETQYF. DNA for the CDR3: TGCAGTGCCCTTCCTTTAGAGCCCCAGGAGACCCAGTACTTC.

This clonotype has a count of ten or more. The J gene is TRBJ2-7, the V gene TRBV27; D is undetermined. CDR1 and CDR2 from the germline V gene are MNHEY and SMNVEV (reference sequence). V was trimmed by 6 bases and J by 7 bases, leaving 10 bases between them. The CDR3 consists of 11 residues. The CDR3, as DNA: TGTGCCAGCAGAAATGTGGGTGAGCAGTACTTC. This encodes CASRNVGEQYF.

This clonotype was detected many times. V usage is TRBV20-1 and J usage is TRBJ1-5; 7 bases line up with TRBD1. This CDR3 has 16 amino acids. Trimming removed 6 bases from V and 2 bases from J; junction bases left unmatched: 13. Germline values: CDR1 DFQATT, CDR2 SNEGSKA (reference sequence). CDR3 region: CSAPGTANSGNQPQHF. In DNA, the CDR3 is TGCAGTGCGCCTGGGACAGCTAATTCGGGCAATCAGCCCCAGCATTTT.

This clonotype has ten or more counts. J is TRBJ1-2 and V is TRBV29-1; D perhaps matches TRBD1 (6 bases). Trimming cost V 3 bases and J 8 bases, with 16 bases left between them. This CDR3 is built from 13 residues. CDR1 and CDR2 from the germline V gene are SQVTM and ANQGSEA. The DNA for the CDR3 is TGCAGCGTTGAGGGTGGGCAGGGGAACGGCTACACCTTC. Amino acids: CSVEGGQGNGYTF.

The chain recombines TRBV12-3 or TRBV12-4 with TRBJ2-3; 8 bases line up with TRBD2. V trimming: 7 bases; J trimming: 3 bases; junction bases outside the gene matches: 9. CDR3 length: 15 amino acids. In DNA, the CDR3 is TGTGCCAGCACCAACCCGGGACTAGGAACAGATACGCAGTATTTT. It translates to CASTNPGLGTDTQYF.

This clonotype was seen at least ten times. V and J are TRBV5-5 and TRBJ2-3; D possibly corresponds to TRBD1 (6 bases). Germline V lookup: CDR1 SGHKS, CDR2 YYEKEE (reference sequence). The CDR3 runs to 16 residues. Trimming pared 1 base from V and 4 bases from J, leaving 16 bases between. CDR3 region: CASSLIGQGPPDTQYF. As DNA, the CDR3 is TGTGCCAGCAGCTTGATTGGGCAGGGGCCCCCAGATACGCAGTATTTT.

This clonotype was recorded at least ten times. V gene TRBV12-3 or TRBV12-4 combines with J gene TRBJ1-1; TRBD1 might be the D (5 bases). The length of the CDR3 is 14 residues. Trimming left V 6 bases short and J 1 base short, with 12 bases between. CDR3 bases: TGTGCCAGCAGGGTGGGACCCAGGAACACTGAAGCTTTCTTT. Residues: CASRVGPRNTEAFF.

This clonotype is categorized as medium-sized. The chain has TRBV11-3 and TRBJ1-5; no firm D call. V gave up 3 bases and J gave up 1 base, with 4 bases separating them. The CDR3 loop spans 13 amino acids. Germline CDR1 and CDR2: SGHNT and YENEEA. The CDR3 protein is CASSLESNQPQHF. In DNA, the CDR3 is TGTGCCAGCAGCTTGGAGAGCAATCAGCCCCAGCATTTT.

This clonotype was seen at least ten times. This chain joins TRBV12-3 or TRBV12-4 and TRBJ2-7, with D maybe TRBD1 (6 bases). The CDR3 consists of 16 residues. The germline V and J ends were trimmed by 1 base and 6 bases, with 19 bases remaining between them. The DNA of the CDR3 is TGTGCCAGCAGTTTAGGCGAACAGGGCTTAAGGGCCGAGCAGTACTTC. It is translated as CASSLGEQGLRAEQYF.